The entry below gives a single T cell receptor beta chain sequence along with its context. CDR3 length equals 13 residues. V lost 6 bases to trimming and J lost 0 bases, with 10 bases between them. Germline assignment: CDR1 SGHRS and CDR2 YFSETQ. Under the authors' procedure: The authors estimated nucleated cell counts from reference gene primer amplification. Clones were read by immunoSEQ multiplex PCR, and TCRdb kept only the in-frame ones, dropping some. V and J calls and clone size come straight from that table; D and trimming were deduced from the DNA. The sample yields around 93,000 clones, approximately 90% seen once. The data belong to a study of blood T cell repertoires in COVID-19. In the study overall: PBMCs, B-cell-depleted T cells, or T cells provided the cDNA or gDNA that made up the material.

The chain recombines TRBV5-1 with TRBJ2-7; tentative D call: TRBD1 (6 bases). The sequencing input was peripheral blood. This sequence originates from a human donor in a cohort sampled during active COVID-19. The CDR3 DNA follows: TGCGCCAGCAAGCGGACAGTCTCCTACGAGCAGTACTTC. This encodes CASKRTVSYEQYF.